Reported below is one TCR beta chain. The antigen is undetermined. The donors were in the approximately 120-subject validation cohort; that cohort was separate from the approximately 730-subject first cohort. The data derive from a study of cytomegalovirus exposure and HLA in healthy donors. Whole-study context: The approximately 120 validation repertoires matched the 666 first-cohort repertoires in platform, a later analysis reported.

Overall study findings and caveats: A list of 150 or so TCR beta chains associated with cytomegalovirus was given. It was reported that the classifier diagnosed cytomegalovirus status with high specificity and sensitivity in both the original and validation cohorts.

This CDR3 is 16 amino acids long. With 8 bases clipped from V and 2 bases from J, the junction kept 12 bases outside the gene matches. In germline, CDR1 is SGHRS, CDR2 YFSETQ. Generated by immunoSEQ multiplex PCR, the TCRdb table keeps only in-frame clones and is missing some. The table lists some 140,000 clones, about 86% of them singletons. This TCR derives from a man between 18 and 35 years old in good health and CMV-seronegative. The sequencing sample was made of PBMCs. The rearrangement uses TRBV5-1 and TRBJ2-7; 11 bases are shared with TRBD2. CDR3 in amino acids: CARVVAGGPITYEQYF. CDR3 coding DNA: TGCGCCAGGGTTGTAGCGGGAGGGCCCATTACCTACGAGCAGTACTTC.